This TCR beta chain was sequenced in a study of CD8+CD57+ T cells in acquired aplastic anemia (dated by TCRdb to the late 2010s). Notes on the research overall: On average, sorted CD4+ and CD8+ cells yielded around 3.4 ug of extracted DNA, with a range of 0.2 to 27.4 ug. A CD8+CD57+ expansion meant a frequency higher than the mean frequency seen in healthy subjects. Results the study describes overall, beyond this receptor: Patients and healthy controls showed no significant difference in CD8+ Simpson's diversity (P=0.060). Roughly 30 CD8+ CDR3 sequences were found to be shared between patients and controls, but these sequences appeared to be highly expressed in patients and within the immunodominant clones of the patients.

Genomic DNA was used as template for profiling of TCR beta VDJ combinations and CDR3 sequences. An Illumina HiSeq 2000 was used for TCR repertoire sequencing. The original pipeline was this. TRBV/TRBJ rearrangement plots, CDR3 size and DJ length profiles, and Simpson's diversity index were used to evaluate the repertoires. Whichever DNA sequence was most abundant in the deep sequencing data was defined as the immunodominant clone. CDR3 amino acid sequences were checked for sharing across subjects and were also compared against the VDJdb database and published repertoires. In TCRdb, the public reads were trimmed at Q25 with fastp and aligned with MiXCR, with productive beta chains retained. Each record represents a unique CDR3 protein, reported with the most common genes and DNA among its rows. These V and J calls originate from TCRdb's pipeline instead of the authors' own analysis. Recorded for this sample are a few hundred thousand distinct CDR3 sequences; roughly 50% of them occurred a single time. 20% of the sample is held by the ten biggest clonotypes.

Cut back by 0 bases and 7 bases, the V and J ends lie 16 bases apart. The CDR3 runs 16 residues from the cysteine to the phenylalanine. Left in the record is the CDR3 DNA by itself, 48 bases read in frame from the first base. The CDR1 and CDR2 encoded by the germline V gene are SNHLY and FYNNEI. This clonotype was seen at least ten times. What this receptor recognizes is not known. Base qualities are missing; no much larger clone stands one base away. Patients chosen for sequencing had shown expansion of CD8+CD57+ cells by flow cytometry. Every patient had severe acquired aplastic anemia, diagnosed using the International Study of Aplastic Anemia and Agranulocytosis and Camitta criteria. No therapy had been received by the patients at the time of blood sampling. The study deep-sequenced TCR repertoires of sorted CD4+ and CD8+ blood T cells from severe aplastic anemia patients and healthy subjects. Patients were enrolled in the USA under clinicaltrials.gov protocols 00001620, 01623167, 00001397, 00071045, 00081523 and 00961064. Ficoll-Paque density gradient centrifugation was used to isolate peripheral blood mononuclear cells. Before DNA was extracted, CD4+ and CD8+ T cells were sorted using either FACS or magnetic beads.

This sequence was found in a human donor with aplastic anemia. The sample consisted of sorted CD4+, CD8+, or CD8+CD57+ T cells (not recorded which) from PBMCs. This sequence uses TRBV2 and TRBJ1-5; the D gene cannot be resolved reliably. The CDR3 in this case is CASSEALRGGRQPQHF. DNA sequence: TGTGCCAGCAGTGAAGCGCTTCGTGGAGGTCGACAGCCCCAGCATTTT.